This paragraph covers one T cell receptor (beta chain) sequence. Its antigen is currently not known. No base-level quality is on record; no much larger clone is a single base apart. The cohort was made up of 666 healthy bone marrow donors. Cohort members were all nominally healthy when sampled, although unrecorded immune exposures were likely present. The donor was CMV seronegative and belonged to the group of over 300 seronegative cohort members. Each donor provided a peripheral blood sample, and peripheral blood mononuclear cells were used for TCR beta sequencing. The Qiagen DNeasy Blood Extraction Kit was used to extract genomic DNA from the blood cell samples. The library was generated by the immunoSEQ multiplex PCR assay. For the multiplex PCR, a mixture combining 60 forward primers for TCR Vbeta segments and 13 reverse primers for TCR Jbeta segments was used. The CDR3 region of rearranged TCR beta genes was amplified from genomic DNA with a multiplex PCR assay. On the Illumina HiSeq System, the amplified TCR beta libraries were sequenced as 87-base-pair reads. Under the source paper's analysis protocol: A later analysis counted some 74 million unique TCR beta chains across the 550 to 700 repertoires, and some 11 million of these chains were shared by at least two donors. To remove PCR and sequencing errors, raw reads were error-corrected and collapsed into unique sequences using a nearest-neighbor algorithm that merged closely related sequences. To assign V, D and J gene segments, CDR3 sequences were aligned to IMGT reference sequences. For a sequence to be retained, a match of at least six nucleotides was required to both a V gene segment and a J gene segment. A rearrangement counted as productive if the CDR3 had no stop codons and remained in frame with V and J, and every other rearrangement counted as non-productive. CDR3 was defined by IMGT convention, running from the second conserved V-encoded cysteine to the conserved J-encoded phenylalanine. The earlier analysis of 500 to 600 of the donors excluded sequences that lacked an unambiguous match to a single V gene segment. In an earlier analysis of approximately 610 of the donors, V segments were called functional above 56.7% productive rearrangements and were called segregating when the between-donor standard deviation exceeded 5%. A statistical classification framework was built for diagnosing cytomegalovirus status from the catalog of TCR beta chain sequences. V and J gene assignment, in a later analysis, came from comparing TCR nucleotide sequences with IMGT/GENE-DB human TR gene sequences. In a later analysis, CDR3 sequences and most-parsimonious VDJ recombination scenarios were assigned using the TCRdist pipeline. In a later analysis, every TCR beta chain was defined by the combination of its CDR3 amino acid sequence and its V-gene family, and reads without a unique V-gene family were dropped. A later analysis removed roughly 590 highly shared, low-generation-probability nucleotide sequences to deal with suspected cross-contamination and a sequencing artifact. In a later analysis, a clonal expansion index was calculated for each public chain from normalized within-repertoire ranks of inferred template counts. A later analysis computed generation probabilities with a VDJ recombination model fitted to out-of-frame rearrangements, and checked the results against IGoR. In a later analysis, TCR-TCR, TCR-HLA and TCR-CMV co-occurrence was scored with hypergeometric tests, and a repertoire-size bias correction was applied to TCR pairs. In a later analysis, false discovery rates were estimated by permuting HLA or CMV assignments 20 times. A later analysis grouped co-occurring TCRs with DBSCAN, adding TCRdist sequence similarity when clustering within HLA-allele-positive subsets. Repertoires with fewer than 30,000 or more than 120,000 public chains were left out of co-occurrence clustering, as were five repertoires with anomalous nucleotide sharing. Not all clones reach the TCRdb copy of this immuneACCESS table, which keeps in-frame sequences only. Checked studies attribute under half of the gap to unresolved V genes and leave the rest unexplained. The DNA gave D and trimming, while V, J and clone size come from that table. This sample lists hundreds of thousands of clones; around 66% were detected once. The ten largest clonotypes hold under 3% of the sample.

The CDR3 covers 14 residues, taking in both the cysteine and the phenylalanine. The only DNA kept is the CDR3, 42 bases in frame from the first base. The germline V gene (reference sequence) provides CDR1 MNHEY and CDR2 SMNVEV. Unmatched junction bases come to 5, with V trimmed by 5 bases and J by 6 bases. This entry comes from a study of cytomegalovirus exposure and HLA in healthy donors (dated by TCRdb to 2017 to 2019). A note on the overall study: An earlier analysis of a few hundred of the donors reported around 280 Gb of sequence data and around 100 million unique TCR beta sequences obtained from around 170 million T cells. An early release that covered several hundred HLA-typed donors contained 250 to 350 gigabases of sequencing data and tens of millions of unique TCR sequences. Among the roughly 370 genotyped donors, about 83% belonged to the genetic ancestry cluster associated with self-reported Caucasian donors. The study aimed to test whether signatures of past pathogen exposure could be identified by cataloging public T cell receptors. The T cell repertoires of under 700 subjects were profiled by immunosequencing and related to cytomegalovirus serostatus. Besides the first cohort of under 700 subjects, a separate validation cohort made up of over 100 different subjects was used. The study combined high-throughput TCR immunosequencing, statistical association of individual TCRs with disease status, and machine learning to predict cytomegalovirus infection status. A later analysis re-examined previously published TCR beta repertoires from just over 650 donors and added high-resolution HLA genotyping to investigate patterns of TCR occurrence. In the later analysis, no new phenotypic data were used to find candidate immune exposures; instead, reliance was placed on TCR beta sequences and their occurrence across donors. In an earlier analysis of more than 550 of the donors, high-throughput TCR beta sequencing was used to judge whether each TCR beta V gene segment behaved as functional or pseudogenic. Alongside the repertoire data, information on donor age, sex, ethnicity and CMV serostatus was compiled. Genome-wide SNP genotypes for about three fifths of the roughly 670 donors were used in a later genetic analysis, which treated that subset as a discovery cohort. All discovery cohort repertoires had been generated using a single sequencing platform. HLA typing covered class I and class II loci at four-digit resolution. Typing coverage differed by locus: A, B, C, DRB1 and DQB1 were typed in about 620-630 donors, DQA1 in 500 to 550, DPA1 in around 600, and DPB1 in about 450. Several DR-DQ haplotypes were handled as single units for association and clustering because linkage in the cohort was strong. Among some 410 genotyped donors of the cohort, an average of about 240,000 unique TCR beta nucleotide sequences were sequenced per donor, about a sixth of them non-productive. The research as a whole found: According to a later analysis, TCR association rates differed among HLA loci, with DRB1 alleles showing the most associated TCRs and HLA-C alleles showing the fewest. The classifier was reported to diagnose cytomegalovirus status with high specificity and sensitivity in both the original and validation cohorts. Across donors, most TCR sequences were observed very rarely, whereas some public TCRs were present in many individuals. In a later analysis, HLA-associated TCR beta chains showed more clonal expansion and lower generation probabilities than non-associated chains that were equally common. A further reported finding was that TCR beta sequences accurately predicted the HLA-A and HLA-B alleles for most subjects in the first cohort. A later analysis reported that several top co-occurrence clusters appeared linked to parvovirus B19, influenza, CMV and Epstein-Barr virus. Linkage disequilibrium might explain the correlated functional status among segregating V segments, but an unknown experimental factor could not be excluded. Because HLA typing was unavailable for some donors at each locus, only the typed subset was used in association tests. This cohort had only TCR beta chains sequenced, and the lack of alpha or paired-chain data limited which features could be detected. Compared with the roughly 700-donor mean, donors in an Asian-associated ancestry cluster had fewer N-insertions in productive TCRs, according to a later genetic analysis. The presence/absence analyses assumed that sequencing depth was roughly uniform across donors, and that assumption may not be true. For the cohort, immune exposure information was limited to CMV serostatus. In vitro tests confirmed that a few of the cytomegalovirus-associated TCR beta chains recognize cytomegalovirus antigens. Most CMV-associated TCR beta chains appeared to be HLA-restricted in a later analysis, and the HLA associations seemed to be driven largely by CMV exposure. A total of fewer than 200 TCR beta chains were listed by the study as associated with cytomegalovirus. According to the authors, the approach could potentially be generalized to other disease states and immunological phenotypes. Strong co-occurrence of HLA alleles, especially DR and DQ, made assigning TCR associations to individual alleles difficult. An association between a missense DCLRE1C variant and V-gene and J-gene trimming of TCR beta chains was found in a later genetic analysis and replicated in an independent cohort. A cluster of highly shared sequence variants was judged likely to be a technical artifact of the sequencing pipeline. The earlier analysis of fewer than 750 of the donors excluded 15 to 20 rarely observed V segments, including chromosome 9 orphons, because counts were too low. In a later analysis, around 15,000 TCR beta sequences were associated with specific HLA alleles at a false discovery rate of 0.05. In an earlier analysis of fewer than 700 of the donors, most TCR beta V segments appeared in productive rearrangements about 87% or about 30% of the time, broadly matching IMGT annotations. Some IMGT-functional V segments, including TRBV6-2 and TRBV6-3, could not be told apart with the 87-base-pair reads, so those segments were excluded.

The source is a female donor in good health and CMV-seronegative. The sample taken for sequencing was PBMCs. The chain joins TRBV27 to TRBJ2-5, with TRBD1 identical over 11 junction bases. The nucleotide sequence is TGTGCCAGCAGTAAAGGACAGGGGGCGCAGACCCAGTACTTC. This encodes CASSKGQGAQTQYF.